This T cell receptor (beta chain) was documented in a study of technical replicates of blood from a handful of donors. Germline V gene lookup returns CDR1 SQVTM and CDR2 ANQGSEA. Trimming cost V 7 bases and J 8 bases; bases outside gene matches: 9. The CDR3 loop spans 13 amino acids. The data were produced by immunoSEQ multiplex PCR, yet TCRdb's version contains in-frame clones alone and is incomplete. The sample includes under 95,000 clones, around 92% seen only once; the top ten take approximately 0.34%. The chain couples TRBV29-1 to TRBJ2-1; the match to TRBD2 covers 9 bases. Material for sequencing was T cells isolated from PBMCs. The source is a human donor in good health. Some clones in this sample may be carry-over from other donors' samples. CDR3 sequence reads: CSDRGTSNDEQFF. CDR3 bases: TGCAGCGACCGAGGGACTAGCAACGATGAGCAGTTCTTC.